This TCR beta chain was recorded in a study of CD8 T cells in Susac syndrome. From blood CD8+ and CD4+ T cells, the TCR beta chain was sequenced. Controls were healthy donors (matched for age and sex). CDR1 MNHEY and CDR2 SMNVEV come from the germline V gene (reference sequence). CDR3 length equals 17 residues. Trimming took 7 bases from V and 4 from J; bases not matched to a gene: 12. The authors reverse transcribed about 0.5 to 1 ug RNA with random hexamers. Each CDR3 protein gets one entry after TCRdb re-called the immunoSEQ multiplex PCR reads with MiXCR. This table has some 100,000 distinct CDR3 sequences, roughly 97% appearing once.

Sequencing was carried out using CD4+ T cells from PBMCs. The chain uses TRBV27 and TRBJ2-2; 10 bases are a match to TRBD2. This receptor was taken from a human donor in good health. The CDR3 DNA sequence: TGTGCCAGCACCATGGTGGGGACTAGCGCGAGCACCGGGGAGCTGTTTTTT. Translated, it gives CASTMVGTSASTGELFF.